These 9 T cell receptor beta chains were sequenced from one sample in a study of a mutant IDH1 vaccine in newly diagnosed glioma. Measured with immunoSEQ multiplex PCR; TCRdb has only the in-frame clones, and not every one. The repertoire holds 75,000 to 85,000 clones, with 91% as singletons. Stated time point: week 5, during vaccination. In every dose of vaccine, 300 ug of mutant IDH1 20-mer peptide was given alongside topical imiquimod. Their antigens are not known. This material consisted of PBMCs, taken from a glioma patient whose treatment included an IDH1 peptide vaccine. The receptors stem from a woman aged 50 to 60 with glioma.

The chain combines TRBV29-1 with TRBJ1-1; 7 nucleotides align to TRBD1. Germline-derived CDR1 and CDR2 are SQVTM and ANQGSEA. The CDR3 has 13 amino acids. The CDR3 nucleotides read TGCAGTGGGAGGGGACAGTTGAACACTGAAGCTTTCTTT. Its translation is CSGRGQLNTEAFF.

The gene calls are TRBV9 and TRBJ1-2; D not certain. The CDR3 is made up of 13 amino acids. Germline-derived CDR1 and CDR2 are SGDLS and YYNGEE. V was clipped by 6 bases and J by 3 bases, with 12 bases between them. Here the CDR3 reads CASMSAEDYGYTF. The CDR3, as DNA: TGTGCCAGCATGTCGGCAGAAGACTATGGCTACACCTTC.

The chain recombines TRBV5-1 with TRBJ2-2, with TRBD2 as a possible D gene (6 bases). With 4 bases removed from V and 1 base from J, the gap between germline ends came to 20 bases. The CDR3 loop spans 18 amino acids. Germline V gene lookup returns CDR1 SGHRS and CDR2 YFSETQ. The CDR3 DNA is TGCGCCAGCAGCCCGACCGGGACTTCGGACCGGAACACCGGGGAGCTGTTTTTT. Amino acids: CASSPTGTSDRNTGELFF.

The chain employs TRBV7-2 and TRBJ2-5, with D perhaps TRBD2 (6 bases). Germline V CDR1 and CDR2: SGHTA, FQGNSA. Trimming took 5 bases from V and 5 from J, leaving 18 bases between them. The length of the CDR3 is 15 residues. DNA for the CDR3: TGTGCCAGCAGCCTGCTACTAGCATGGGGGGAGACCCAGTACTTC. As protein: CASSLLLAWGETQYF.

The rearrangement links TRBV27 to TRBJ2-4; either TRBD1 or TRBD2 may supply D (5 bases each). V lost 2 bases and J 6 bases, leaving 11 bases between the germline ends. Germline V gene lookup returns CDR1 MNHEY and CDR2 SMNVEV (reference sequence). CDR3 length equals 14 residues. The CDR3 reads CASSLTGGGNIQYF. CDR3 in DNA: TGTGCCAGCAGTTTAACCGGTGGGGGAAACATTCAGTACTTC.

The chain uses TRBV5-1 and TRBJ2-5; possibly TRBD1 or TRBD2 for D (5 bases each). The CDR3 extends over 15 amino acids. CDR1 is SGHRS and CDR2 is YFSETQ in the germline V gene. Trimming took 3 bases from V and 1 from J, leaving 13 bases between them. As DNA, the CDR3 is TGCGCCAGCAGCTCCCAATGGGGGTCCCAAGAGACCCAGTACTTC. This gives the protein CASSSQWGSQETQYF.

The chain has TRBV7-2 and TRBJ2-5; D possibly uses TRBD1 or TRBD2 (5 bases each). The ends were cut back, 2 bases at V and 2 bases at J, with 12 bases in the middle. Per the germline V gene, CDR1 is SGHTA and CDR2 is FQGNSA. CDR3 size: 15 residues. CDR3 protein: CASSLNRDQQETQYF. In nucleotides, the CDR3 is TGTGCCAGCAGCTTAAACCGGGACCAACAAGAGACCCAGTACTTC.

By sample share, this clone is medium-sized. The genes are TRBV7-9 and TRBJ2-7; either TRBD1 or TRBD2 may fit D (5 bases each). CDR1 and CDR2 (germline): SEHNR, FQNEAQ (reference sequence). The CDR3 sequence is 15 residues long. Trimming shortened V by 0 bases and J by 3 bases, and 12 bases separated the two germline ends. This CDR3 reads CASSLAQGRLYEQYF. The CDR3 DNA reads as TGTGCCAGCAGCTTAGCCCAGGGACGGCTCTACGAGCAGTACTTC.

The chain uses TRBV6-5 and TRBJ1-1; D is perhaps TRBD1 (5 bases). Germline CDR1 MNHEY, CDR2 SVGAGI. The V and J ends lost 6 bases and 2 bases respectively, with 10 bases between them. The length of the CDR3 is 13 residues. The CDR3 bases are TGTGCCAGCAGGATAGACAGTAACACTGAAGCTTTCTTT. This translates into CASRIDSNTEAFF.